These T cell receptor beta chains were read from a single sample in a study of tumor T cells in aggressive B-cell lymphoma. Sequencing was performed with immunoSEQ multiplex PCR; in TCRdb, only in-frame clones are kept and a portion is missing. The sample yields 500 to 600 clones, about 88% seen once. Input material: tumor tissue. The receptor source for this set is an adult with diffuse large B cell lymphoma. Both conserved end residues are part of each CDR3. The D gene is left open where the match is weak. Not every row has a clone size; where given, it reads once, few, many or a size class.

.	TRBJ2-3	TRBV11-2	.	CASSLEQGTTQYF	TGTGCCAGCAGCTTAGAGCAGGGCACGACGCAGTATTTT
few	TRBJ2-3	TRBV27	TRBD2	CASSPPSGEVWYTQYF	TGTGCCAGCAGTCCCCCCAGCGGGGAAGTTTGGTATACGCAGTATTTT
.	TRBJ2-3	TRBV19	.	CASSIRQGTDTQYF	TGTGCCAGTAGTATAAGACAGGGCACAGATACGCAGTATTTT
.	TRBJ1-1	TRBV2	TRBD1	CASRQGQQNTEAFF	TGTGCCAGCAGACAGGGACAGCAGAACACTGAAGCTTTCTTT
.	TRBJ2-3	TRBV29-1	TRBD1	CSARQGSTDTQYF	TGCAGCGCCCGACAGGGGAGCACAGATACGCAGTATTTT
.	TRBJ2-2	TRBV28	.	CASSRTGSLGTGELFF	TGTGCCAGCAGTCGAACCGGGTCCCTAGGCACCGGGGAGCTGTTTTTT
.	TRBJ1-1	TRBV30	.	CASQGMNTEAFF	TGCGCCTCCCAGGGGATGAACACTGAAGCTTTCTTT
.	TRBJ1-1	TRBV28	.	CASSWGNMGTEAFF	TGTGCCAGCAGCTGGGGCAATATGGGTACTGAAGCTTTCTTT
.	TRBJ2-7	TRBV6-1	.	CASSGQGIYEQYF	TGTGCCAGCAGTGGCCAGGGGATATACGAGCAGTACTTC
.	TRBJ2-5	TRBV11-2	TRBD1	CASSLVGGQIQETQYF	TGTGCCAGCAGCTTAGTTGGGGGACAGATCCAAGAGACCCAGTACTTC
few	TRBJ2-1	TRBV6-5	.	CASSYRGGGHNEQFF	TGTGCCAGCAGTTACAGGGGCGGGGGCCACAATGAGCAGTTCTTC
.	TRBJ2-5	TRBV7-2	.	CASSFLGGTQYF	TGTGCCAGCAGCTTTCTCGGTGGGACCCAGTACTTC
.	TRBJ2-5	TRBV7-9	TRBD2	CASSLIAGEETQYF	TGTGCCAGCAGCTTAATAGCGGGGGAAGAGACCCAGTACTTC
.	TRBJ2-3	TRBV28	TRBD2	CASSLCYGVRAGGRCGTDTQYF	TGTGCCAGCAGTTTATGCTACGGGGTACGAGCGGGGGGGCGATGCGGCACAGATACGCAGTATTTT
.	TRBJ1-1	TRBV5-1	.	CASSLAGTNTEAFF	TGCGCCAGCAGCTTGGCGGGAACGAACACTGAAGCTTTCTTT
.	TRBJ2-5	TRBV28	TRBD1	CASSPGGRGQETQYF	TGTGCCAGCAGCCCAGGTGGCAGGGGGCAGGAGACCCAGTACTTC
few	TRBJ1-1	TRBV11-2	.	CASSPRSLEGTEAFF	TGTGCCAGCAGCCCCCGGTCCTTGGAGGGCACTGAAGCTTTCTTT
.	TRBJ1-5	TRBV15	.	CATSRDRGNQPQHF	TGTGCCACCAGCAGAGACAGGGGCAATCAGCCCCAGCATTTT
.	TRBJ2-2	TRBV5-1	.	CASSDSGVVGELFF	TGCGCCAGCAGCGACTCAGGGGTGGTCGGGGAGCTGTTTTTT
once	TRBJ2-3	TRBV30	TRBD2	CAWSVWGGTDTQYF	TGTGCCTGGAGTGTATGGGGGGGTACCGATACGCAGTATTTT
.	TRBJ2-3	TRBV29-1	TRBD1	CSVDPGGFTDTQYF	TGCAGCGTTGACCCAGGGGGCTTCACAGATACGCAGTATTTT
.	TRBJ2-5	TRBV27	TRBD2	CASSPGTSGGETQYF	TGTGCCAGCAGTCCGGGGACTAGCGGGGGAGAGACCCAGTACTTC
.	TRBJ2-6	TRBV15	.	CATSVGPRCDQSRANVLTF	TGTGCCACCAGCGTTGGGCCAAGGTGTGACCAAAGTCGGGCCAACGTCCTGACTTTC
.	TRBJ2-5	TRBV11-2	TRBD1	CASSLGQLQETQYF	TGTGCCAGCAGCTTGGGACAGTTACAAGAGACCCAGTACTTC
.	TRBJ2-7	TRBV28	.	CASSWSRGGGEQYF	TGTGCCAGCAGTTGGAGCAGGGGCGGAGGCGAGCAGTACTTC
.	TRBJ1-2	TRBV15	.	CATSRDSESYGYTF	TGTGCCACCAGCAGAGATTCAGAATCCTATGGCTACACCTTC
.	TRBJ1-2	TRBV6-5	.	CASSYSKTGGGYTF	TGTGCCAGCAGTTACTCTAAGACGGGTGGTGGCTACACCTTC
once	TRBJ1-1	TRBV5-1	.	CASSPNLMNTEAFF	TGCGCCAGCAGCCCAAACTTAATGAACACTGAAGCTTTCTTT
few	TRBJ1-6	TRBV19	TRBD1	CASTLQGAHSPLHF	TGTGCCAGTACCCTACAGGGGGCTCATTCACCCCTCCACTTT
.	TRBJ1-5	TRBV6-1	.	CASSALDGSNQPQHF	TGTGCCAGCAGTGCTTTAGACGGGAGCAATCAGCCCCAGCATTTT
.	TRBJ1-1	TRBV5-1	TRBD1	CASSPTGGLRAFF	TGCGCCAGCAGCCCGACAGGGGGCTTACGGGCTTTCTTT
once	TRBJ1-2	TRBV5-6	.	CASSFAGVQVYGYTF	TGTGCCAGCAGCTTCGCAGGCGTCCAGGTCTATGGCTACACCTTC
.	TRBJ2-3	TRBV18	TRBD1	CASSPRDREADTQYF	TGTGCCAGCTCACCCCGGGACAGGGAGGCAGATACGCAGTATTTT